This T cell receptor (beta chain) was profiled in a study of blood T cell repertoires in COVID-19. About the research overall: Italy, Spain and the United States were the sources of the convalescent and acute COVID-19 samples.

TCRdb's table, derived via immunoSEQ multiplex PCR, lists solely in-frame clones and lacks some. The table shows approximately 100,000 clones, with roughly 79% occurring only once. The CDR3 has 15 amino acids. Germline loops: CDR1 MNHEY, CDR2 SMNVEV (reference sequence). With 5 bases removed from V and 0 bases from J, the gap between germline ends came to 14 bases. This sequence joins TRBV27 and TRBJ2-7; perhaps TRBD2 as D (6 bases). The sequenced sample consisted of peripheral blood. The TCR comes from a human donor in a cohort sampled during active COVID-19. CDR3 region: CASSGGAGSSYEQYF. DNA of the CDR3: TGTGCCAGCAGTGGCGGGGCAGGGAGCTCCTACGAGCAGTACTTC.